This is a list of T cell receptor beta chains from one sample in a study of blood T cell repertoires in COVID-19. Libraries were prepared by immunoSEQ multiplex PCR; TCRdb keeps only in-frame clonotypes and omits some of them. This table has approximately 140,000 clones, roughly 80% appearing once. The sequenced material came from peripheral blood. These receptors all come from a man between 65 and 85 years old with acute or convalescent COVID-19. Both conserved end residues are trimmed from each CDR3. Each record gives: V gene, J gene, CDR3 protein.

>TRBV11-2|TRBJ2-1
ASSFWSGGEYNEQF
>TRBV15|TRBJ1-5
ATSVQGNSNQPQH
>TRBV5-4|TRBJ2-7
ASSDTRTGQSYEQY
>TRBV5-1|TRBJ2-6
ASSLERQLPGANVLT
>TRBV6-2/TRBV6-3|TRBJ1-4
ASSYSTTDSRNDEKLF
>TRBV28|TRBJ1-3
ASSVSSGNTIY
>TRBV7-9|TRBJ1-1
ASSLAGGPNTEAF
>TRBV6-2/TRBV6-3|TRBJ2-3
ASSYPSGGISSSTDTQY
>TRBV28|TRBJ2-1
ASMGRDRGTLQRYNEQF
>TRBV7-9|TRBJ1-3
ASSLRGGSGNTIY
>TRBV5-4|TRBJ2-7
ASSSQTGSSYEQY
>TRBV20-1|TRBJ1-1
SASRQENTEAF
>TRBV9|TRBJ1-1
ASSVGRGNTEAF
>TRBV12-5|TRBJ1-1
ASGIGTGEAF
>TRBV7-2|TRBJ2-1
ASSLVRLDEQF
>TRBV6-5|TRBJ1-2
ASRLGEAPYGYT
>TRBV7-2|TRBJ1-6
ASSLPSGQINSPLH
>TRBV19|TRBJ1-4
ASTLSSATNEKLF
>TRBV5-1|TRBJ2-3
ASSSIRSGRALDTQY
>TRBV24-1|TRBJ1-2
ATSGQGEHGYT
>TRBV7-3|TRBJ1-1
ASSPVGGQGDAEAF
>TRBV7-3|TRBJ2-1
ASSLYGTVNEQF
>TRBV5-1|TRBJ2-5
ASSLGQGRSETQY
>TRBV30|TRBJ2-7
ASDRGYEQY
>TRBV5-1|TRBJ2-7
ASSLTGTSNYEQY
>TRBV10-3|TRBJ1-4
AIMERAGEKLF
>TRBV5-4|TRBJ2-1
ASSLPHSTEQF
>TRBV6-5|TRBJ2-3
ASSSRLPTDTQY
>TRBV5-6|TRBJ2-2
ASSLDRFITGELF
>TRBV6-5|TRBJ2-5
ASQRDWGQETQY
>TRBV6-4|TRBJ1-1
ASRAGGTTEAF
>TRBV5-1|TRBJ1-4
ASSPGQLNEKLF
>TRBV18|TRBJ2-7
ASSPLLVSGPRGQGGVYEQY
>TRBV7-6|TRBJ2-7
ASSSAPISSGVYEQY
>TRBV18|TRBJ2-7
ASSPPPGGEEQY
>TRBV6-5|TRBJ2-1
ASLPFAHNEQF
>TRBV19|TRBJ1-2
ASSIPGSYGYT
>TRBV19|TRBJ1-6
ASSSRSSYNSPLH
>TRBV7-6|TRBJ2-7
ASSLSRSSYEQY
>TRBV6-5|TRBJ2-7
ASRGAGTGSYEQY
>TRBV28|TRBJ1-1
ASSTLGGTTEAF
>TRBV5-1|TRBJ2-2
ASSEGQGAGELF
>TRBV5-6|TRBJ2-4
ASSHGGASGGGKNIQY
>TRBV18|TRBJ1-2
ASSPTPRGRGYGYT